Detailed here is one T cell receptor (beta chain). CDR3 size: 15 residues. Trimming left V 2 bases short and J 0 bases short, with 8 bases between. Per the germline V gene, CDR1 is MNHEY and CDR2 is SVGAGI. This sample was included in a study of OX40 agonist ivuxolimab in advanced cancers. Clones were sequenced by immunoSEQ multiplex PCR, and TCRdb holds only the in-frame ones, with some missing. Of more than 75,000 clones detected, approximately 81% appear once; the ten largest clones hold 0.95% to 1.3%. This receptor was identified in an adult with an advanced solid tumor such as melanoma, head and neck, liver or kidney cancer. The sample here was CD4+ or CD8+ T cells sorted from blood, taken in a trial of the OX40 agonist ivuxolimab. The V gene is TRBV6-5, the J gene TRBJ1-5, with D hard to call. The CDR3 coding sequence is TGTGCCAGCAGTTACGTGGCGGGTAGCAATCAGCCCCAGCATTTT. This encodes CASSYVAGSNQPQHF.